This T cell receptor (beta chain) appears in the sequencing data of a study of early T cells in non-severe SARS-CoV-2 infection. Study-level information: Sequencing used unsorted whole-blood bulk RNA, so chains lack pairing.

Trimming pared 6 bases from V and 3 bases from J, leaving 12 bases between. CDR3 length equals 13 residues. Germline CDR1 reads WNHNN; CDR2 reads SYGVQD (reference sequence). Study-level points and caveats: Missing private and CD4 specificities, VDJdb matching favored anti-spike CD8 responses.

Unique molecular identifier tags were affixed to discrete cDNA molecules. Via MiXCR, TCRdb re-called the 5' RACE reads, giving one row per CDR3 protein. Altogether under 60,000 distinct CDR3 sequences are present, about 12% being singletons, with the ten largest covering around 9.6%. This clonotype was seen more than once but under ten times. Its matching antigen is unknown. The receptor comes from an adult who was a healthcare worker with PCR-confirmed SARS-CoV-2 infection or an uninfected control (not recorded which). The chain links TRBV10-1 to TRBJ2-7, with D perhaps matching TRBD1 (6 bases). Source material: whole blood. The chain's CDR3 is CASRDRRNYEQYF. The CDR3 coding sequence is TGCGCCAGCAGGGACAGAAGGAACTACGAGCAGTACTTC.